The rows below give T cell receptor beta chains drawn from one sample of a study of blood T cells in healthy people across ages. TCRdb ran MiXCR on the 5' RACE reads and lists one entry per CDR3 protein. The top ten hold over 6.5% of the sample, which has about 1.4 million distinct CDR3 sequences, roughly 59% seen once. What was sequenced was blood. The receptors derive from a young man in good health. The CDR3 runs from the conserved cysteine through the conserved F or W. The D gene is left open where the match is weak. The size field is filled for only some rows; it gives once, few, many or a size class.

-,TRBV20-1,TRBD2,TRBJ2-3,TGCAGTGCTAGAAACGGCGGGAGGGCCCCAGATACGCAGTATTTT,CSARNGGRAPDTQYF
-,TRBV12-3/TRBV12-4,TRBD1,TRBJ1-5,TGTGCCAGCAGTTTCGGGGACAGCTATCAGCCCCAGCATTTT,CASSFGDSYQPQHF
-,TRBV7-9,-,TRBJ2-1,TGTGCCAGCAGCCTTACAGGAATCGATCACAATGAGCAGTTCTTC,CASSLTGIDHNEQFF
few,TRBV20-1,-,TRBJ2-3,TGCAGTGCTGTCTTACCGGAGAACACAGATACGCAGTATTTT,CSAVLPENTDTQYF
many,TRBV20-1,TRBD2,TRBJ2-3,TGCAGTGCCCCTTCGACTAGCGGGAGAGGAGATACGCAGTATTTT,CSAPSTSGRGDTQYF
few,TRBV5-6,-,TRBJ2-7,TGTGCCAGCAGCTGGGGGGGCGCCGAGCAGTACTTC,CASSWGGAEQYF
few,TRBV10-3,TRBD1,TRBJ2-5,TGTGCCACCCTACCCGGGACAGCTAAAGAGACCCAGTACTTC,CATLPGTAKETQYF
-,TRBV9,-,TRBJ1-6,TGTGCCAGCAGCCCTCGGCAGACAAATTCACCCCTCCACTTT,CASSPRQTNSPLHF
-,TRBV5-1,-,TRBJ1-2,TGCGCCAGCATCTTGTCGGACTATGGCTACACCTTC,CASILSDYGYTF
-,TRBV20-1,TRBD1,TRBJ1-1,TGCAGTGCTAGGGCAGGGGGGTTTGCAACCAACACTGAAGCTTTCTTT,CSARAGGFATNTEAFF
-,TRBV11-2,-,TRBJ2-5,TGTGCCAGCAGCTTAGGATACCGCACCCCAGAGCGGCGCTACAATGAGCAGTACTTC,CASSLGYRTPERRYNEQYF
-,TRBV24-1,-,TRBJ2-5,TGTGCCACGAGTAAGGGATCTGGGGAGACCCAGTACTTC,CATSKGSGETQYF
-,TRBV2,-,TRBJ2-5,TGTGCCAGCAGTTCGGGACCGGCGGGGACCCAGTACTTC,CASSSGPAGTQYF
-,TRBV4-2,-,TRBJ2-7,TGTGCCAGCAGCCAAGATCAGAACACCTACTACGAGCAGTACTTC,CASSQDQNTYYEQYF
once,TRBV5-6,-,TRBJ2-6,TGTGCCAGCAGCTTTTATGGAGGGGGAGTCGGGGCCAACGTCCTGACTTTC,CASSFYGGGVGANVLTF
-,TRBV4-2,-,TRBJ2-5,TGTGCCAGCAGCCAAGATGGTGACAGGTCGGAGACCCAGTACTTC,CASSQDGDRSETQYF
-,TRBV5-1,-,TRBJ1-2,TGCGCCAGCAGCTCGTCCTCGGACAATGGCTACACCTTC,CASSSSSDNGYTF
few,TRBV7-9,-,TRBJ2-5,TGTGCCAGCAGAAATCAAGACCAAGAGACCCAGTACTTC,CASRNQDQETQYF
-,TRBV25-1,-,TRBJ1-2,TGTGCCAGCAGTGACCCATATTATGGCTACACCTTC,CASSDPYYGYTF
-,TRBV10-3,-,TRBJ2-4,TGTGCCACCAGGGCAGCCGCGGCCAAAAACATTCAGTACTTC,CATRAAAAKNIQYF
-,TRBV5-1,-,TRBJ2-1,TGCGCCAGCAGCTTGGAGGCCGAACAGTTCTTC,CASSLEAEQFF
-,TRBV20-1,-,TRBJ2-5,TGCAGTGCTAGATCAGGCAGGCGCCAAGAGACCCAGTACTTC,CSARSGRRQETQYF
-,TRBV28,TRBD1,TRBJ1-3,TGTGCCAGCAGCCCGACAGGGTTTAACACCATATATTTT,CASSPTGFNTIYF
-,TRBV10-3,TRBD1,TRBJ2-2,TGTGCCATCAGTGAGTCTGGGACAGGGGTCACCGGGGAGCTGTTTTTT,CAISESGTGVTGELFF
few,TRBV28,TRBD2,TRBJ2-7,TGTGCCAGCAGTACTACCGGGACTAGCGAGCAGTACTTC,CASSTTGTSEQYF
once,TRBV6-2/TRBV6-3,-,TRBJ2-7,TGTGCCAGCAGTTACTGGCGGGGAACCCTCTCCTACGAGCAGTACTTC,CASSYWRGTLSYEQYF
once,TRBV11-2,TRBD1,TRBJ2-1,TGTGCCAGCAGCGTAGGGACAGGCGGAGGAGGGCAGTTCTTC,CASSVGTGGGGQFF
-,TRBV27,TRBD1,TRBJ2-7,TGTGCCAGCAGTCCGACGACAGGGACCCCATACGAGCAGTACTTC,CASSPTTGTPYEQYF
few,TRBV11-2,-,TRBJ2-1,TGTGCCAGCAGCTTAATGTGGGATGAGCAGTTCTTC,CASSLMWDEQFF
-,TRBV29-1,-,TRBJ2-7,TGCAGCGCCACGGGCTCCAGGGGCTCTAACTCCTACGAGCAGTACTTC,CSATGSRGSNSYEQYF
-,TRBV4-3,TRBD1,TRBJ1-1,TGCGCCAGCAGCCAGACAGGGGGAGCGGGCACTGAAGCTTTCTTT,CASSQTGGAGTEAFF
-,TRBV7-6,-,TRBJ2-7,TGTGCCAGCAGCGAGGGGAGGAGAATTCAGTACTTC,CASSEGRRIQYF
-,TRBV7-6,-,TRBJ1-3,TGTGCCAGCAGCTCGCTGACAGAGCCAACTACTGGAAACACCATATATTTT,CASSSLTEPTTGNTIYF
-,TRBV4-1,-,TRBJ2-7,TGCGCCAGCAGCCAAGTTGGGGCCGACGGCTACGAGCAGTACTTC,CASSQVGADGYEQYF
-,TRBV4-2,-,TRBJ2-5,TGTGCCAGCAGCCGAGGGGCTCTAGCGTTACCCCGAGAGACCCAGTACTTC,CASSRGALALPRETQYF
-,TRBV28,TRBD1,TRBJ1-2,TGTGCCAGCAGTTTATCTGAGACAGGGTACTATGGCTACACCTTC,CASSLSETGYYGYTF
-,TRBV7-9,TRBD2,TRBJ2-7,TGTGCCAGCAGCTCCAATTCAGGCGGGGGTAGCTCCTACGAGCAGTACTTC,CASSSNSGGGSSYEQYF
-,TRBV12-3/TRBV12-4,-,TRBJ2-5,TGTGCCAGCAGCCCACTAGCAATTCTTGACGGTTCAAGGGAGACCCAGTACTTC,CASSPLAILDGSRETQYF
-,TRBV7-2,TRBD2,TRBJ2-5,TGTGCCAGCAGCTCTCTTGGCGGGAGGTTCCAAGAGACCCAGTACTTC,CASSSLGGRFQETQYF
few,TRBV3-1,-,TRBJ2-5,TGTGCCTCCGGTGCGGAGGAAGAGACCCAGTACTTC,CASGAEEETQYF
-,TRBV27,TRBD2,TRBJ2-7,TGTGCCAGCAGCATGGGACTAGCGGGAGCTAACTCCTACGAGCAGTACTTC,CASSMGLAGANSYEQYF
-,TRBV6-6,TRBD1,TRBJ2-5,TGTGCCAGCAGTCAAGGGACAGAACAAGAGACCCAGTACTTC,CASSQGTEQETQYF
few,TRBV20-1,-,TRBJ2-7,TGCAGTGCTAGAGATGGTCCTGGGTTGGGCTCCTACGAGCAGTACTTC,CSARDGPGLGSYEQYF
-,TRBV10-2,TRBD2,TRBJ2-5,TGCGCCAGCAGTGAGGTCCCTAGCGGACCGATTTGGGAGCAGTACTTC,CASSEVPSGPIWEQYF
-,TRBV28,TRBD1,TRBJ1-2,TGTGCCAGCAGTTCCGGAGCCGGACAGGGGAAGTTATATGGCTACACCTTC,CASSSGAGQGKLYGYTF